The next 22 T cell receptor beta chains were all read from a single sample in a study of OX40 agonist ivuxolimab in advanced cancers. TCRdb's copy holds only in-frame clones and misses some; the assay was immunoSEQ multiplex PCR. There are about 60,000 clones in the sample; about 80% occur only once, and 0.65% to 0.85% lies in the top ten. This material consisted of CD4+ or CD8+ T cells sorted from blood, taken in a trial of the OX40 agonist ivuxolimab. These receptors were taken from an adult with an advanced solid tumor such as melanoma, head and neck, liver or kidney cancer.

This clone was seen once. The chain has TRBV2 and TRBJ2-1, with D uncertain. Germline-derived CDR1 and CDR2 are SNHLY and FYNNEI. The CDR3 length is 14 residues. Trimming cost V 11 bases and J 8 bases, with 22 bases left between them. The CDR3 region is CADSFHTAGDEQFF. CDR3 bases: TGTGCCGACTCCTTCCATACAGCAGGTGATGAGCAGTTCTTC.

The chain employs TRBV30 and TRBJ1-4, with TRBD1 matching over 7 bases. Germline V CDR1 and CDR2: GTSNPN, SVGIG (reference sequence). Trimming at V came to 0 bases and at J to 2 bases, leaving 6 bases not matched to a gene. This CDR3 region has 16 residues. CDR3 sequence: CAWSVVAGGTNEKLFF. The DNA for the CDR3 is TGTGCCTGGAGTGTGGTGGCAGGGGGGACTAATGAAAAACTGTTTTTT.

This clone came up a few times. This chain connects TRBV30 to TRBJ2-2, with 8 nucleotides matching TRBD2. V lost 8 bases, J lost 0 bases, and 2 bases stayed unmatched. The CDR3 is made up of 13 amino acids. Germline CDR1 reads GTSNPN; CDR2 reads SVGIG (reference sequence). CDR3: CARSGANTGELFF. The CDR3 region has the DNA TGTGCCCGTAGCGGGGCGAACACCGGGGAGCTGTTTTTT.

The chain links TRBV6-5 to TRBJ1-1; D gene ambiguous. The germline CDR1 and CDR2 sequences are MNHEY and SVGAGI. CDR3 length equals 11 residues. The ends were cut back, 6 bases at V and 7 bases at J, with 9 bases in the middle. CDR3 loop: CASRVKGEAFF. CDR3 sequence (DNA): TGTGCCAGCAGGGTAAAGGGTGAAGCTTTCTTT.

The rearrangement uses TRBV5-6 and TRBJ1-1; unclear D gene. With 0 bases removed from V and 1 base from J, the gap between germline ends came to 10 bases. This CDR3 contains 15 residues. Germline lookup yields CDR1 SGHDT and CDR2 YYEEEE. CDR3 nucleotide sequence: TGTGCCAGCAGCTTGGTTGGACTCTGGAACACTGAAGCTTTCTTT. It codes for CASSLVGLWNTEAFF.

The sample holds a few counts of this clone. The chain is built from TRBV5-5 and TRBJ1-1, with 7 bases matching TRBD1. Germline assignment: CDR1 SGHKS and CDR2 YYEKEE (reference sequence). The CDR3 spans 14 residues. V trimming: 0 bases; J trimming: 10 bases; junction bases outside the gene matches: 9. This chain's CDR3 is CASSLGGGGGLAFF. DNA for the CDR3: TGTGCCAGCAGCTTGGGTGGTGGAGGGGGCTTAGCTTTCTTT. Variable domain in full (rest from reference TRBV5-5 and TRBJ1-1): DAGVTQSPTHLIKTRGQQVTLRCSPISGHKSVSWYQQVLGQGPQFIFQYYEKEERGRGNFPDRFSARQFPNYSSELNVNALLLGDSALYLCASSLGGGGGLAFFGQGTRLTVV.

J is TRBJ1-6 and V is TRBV7-2; no definite D call. CDR1 is SGHTA, CDR2 FQGNSA, per germline. The CDR3 extends over 12 amino acids. The V end lost 3 bases, the J end lost 11 bases, and 8 bases lay between the germline ends. CDR3 loop: CASSLDVPPLHF. CDR3 coding DNA: TGTGCCAGCAGCTTGGATGTGCCACCCCTCCACTTT.

The V call is TRBV20-1, the J call TRBJ1-2; D gene uncertain. CDR3 length: 11 amino acids. Germline V CDR1 and CDR2: DFQATT, SNEGSKA (reference sequence). Trimming took 4 bases from V and 8 from J, leaving 11 bases between them. This CDR3 reads CSATGPSGYTF. As DNA, the CDR3 is TGCAGTGCTACCGGACCTTCAGGCTACACCTTC.

A few counts support this clone. This rearrangement joins TRBV6-6 to TRBJ2-7; D ambiguous. The CDR3 is 13 amino acids. The germline V gene has CDR1 MNHNY and CDR2 SVGAGI (reference sequence). Trimming cost V 2 bases and J 3 bases, with 8 bases left between them. The CDR3 reads CASSYASFYEQYF. CDR3 DNA sequence: TGTGCCAGCAGTTACGCGTCCTTCTACGAGCAGTACTTC.

The J gene is TRBJ2-3, the V gene TRBV7-9, with D possibly matching TRBD2 (6 bases). Germline values: CDR1 SEHNR, CDR2 FQNEAQ (reference sequence). This CDR3 is built from 16 residues. V lost 3 bases and J 6 bases, leaving 19 bases between the germline ends. The chain's CDR3 is CASSLRLVRLGDTQYF. The DNA of the CDR3 is TGTGCCAGCAGCTTGAGACTAGTACGGTTGGGGGATACGCAGTATTTT.

The J gene is TRBJ2-2, the V gene TRBV5-1, with 8 bases fitting TRBD1. V lost 6 bases to trimming and J lost 4 bases; unmatched junction nucleotides: 5. The CDR3 spans 14 residues. Looked up from germline, CDR1 is SGHRS and CDR2 is YFSETQ. The CDR3 protein is CASKSTGGTGELFF. The DNA for the CDR3 is TGCGCCAGCAAGTCCACAGGGGGCACCGGGGAGCTGTTTTTT.

The chain's CDR3 is CASRSGYTDTQYF. In DNA, the CDR3 is TGCGCCAGCAGGAGCGGTTACACAGATACGCAGTATTTT. The chain recombines TRBV10-2 with TRBJ2-3; the D gene is possibly TRBD2 (5 bases). The CDR3 loop spans 13 amino acids. Germline assignment: CDR1 WSHSY and CDR2 SAAADI. Deletions cut 6 bases from V and 2 bases from J, with 9 bases between.

V usage is TRBV5-1 and J usage is TRBJ2-2, with D tentatively TRBD2 (6 bases). The CDR3 has 15 residues. The V gene lost 4 bases and the J gene lost 0 bases, with 10 bases spanning the gap. CDR1 SGHRS and CDR2 YFSETQ come from the germline V gene. The DNA for the CDR3 is TGCGCCAGCAGCGGACGGACTACGAACACCGGGGAGCTGTTTTTT. This translates into CASSGRTTNTGELFF. Based on the CDR3 plus reference TRBV5-1 and TRBJ2-2, the full variable domain is KAGVTQTPRYLIKTRGQQVTLSCSPISGHRSVSWYQQTPGQGLQFLFEYFSETQRNKGNFPGRFSGRQFSNSRSEMNVSTLELGDSALYLCASSGRTTNTGELFFGEGSRLTVL.

The chain employs TRBV7-9 and TRBJ1-4; D ambiguous. The CDR3 is made up of 15 amino acids. V was pared by 4 bases and J by 8 bases, with 17 bases between. Germline CDR1 SEHNR, CDR2 FQNEAQ (reference sequence). Here the CDR3 DNA reads TGTGCCAGCAGCTCCCCAGTACCCGGGGAGGAAAAACTGTTTTTT. It specifies CASSSPVPGEEKLFF.

The rearrangement joins TRBV19 to TRBJ2-3, with D unresolved. This CDR3 has 12 residues. Trimming left V 1 base short and J 6 bases short, with 5 bases between. The V gene's germline CDR1 is LNHDA and CDR2 SQIVND (reference sequence). Here the CDR3 DNA reads TGTGCCAGTAGTATAGGCGGCGATACGCAGTATTTT. Translating it yields CASSIGGDTQYF.

The chain's CDR3 is CASTPGTGLDEQYF. The CDR3 nucleotides read TGCGCCAGCACCCCCGGGACAGGGCTTGACGAGCAGTACTTC. This chain connects TRBV10-2 to TRBJ2-7; 9 positions match TRBD1. The CDR3 length is 14 residues. Germline-derived CDR1 and CDR2 are WSHSY and SAAADI. The ends lost 7 bases at V and 5 bases at J; junction bases unmatched: 9.

In DNA, the CDR3 is TGTGCCAGCAGCCGAGACGGCGGGGAGTACAATGAGCAGTTCTTC. This codes for CASSRDGGEYNEQFF. The chain combines TRBV6-6 with TRBJ2-1; D perhaps matches TRBD2 (6 bases). V dropped 6 bases and J dropped 4 bases, with 16 bases sitting between them. This CDR3 contains 15 residues. CDR1 is MNHNY and CDR2 is SVGAGI in the germline V gene (reference sequence).

The chain employs TRBV7-9 and TRBJ1-3; D is unresolved. Trimming took 5 bases from V and 2 from J, leaving 13 bases between them. The CDR3 extends over 15 amino acids. Germline CDR1 and CDR2: SEHNR and FQNEAQ (reference sequence). This CDR3 is CASSPRGSPGNTIYF. The CDR3 DNA is TGTGCCAGCAGCCCCCGAGGGTCTCCTGGAAACACCATATATTTT.

The chain uses TRBV5-5 and TRBJ2-3; TRBD2 matches at 11 bases. CDR3 length: 15 residues. J lost 7 bases, V lost 4 bases, and 8 bases had no gene match. Per the germline V gene, CDR1 is SGHKS and CDR2 is YYEKEE (reference sequence). In DNA, the CDR3 is TGTGCCAGCAGCCGGACTAGCGGGCCCGACAATACGCAGTATTTT. Protein: CASSRTSGPDNTQYF.

The CDR3 spells CASRPGGSYNEQFF. The CDR3 DNA sequence: TGTGCCAGTAGACCTGGGGGGTCCTACAATGAGCAGTTCTTC. The rearrangement links TRBV19 to TRBJ2-1; maybe TRBD2 (6 bases). V was pared by 6 bases and J by 1 base, with 10 bases between. The germline gives CDR1 LNHDA, CDR2 SQIVND (reference sequence). The length of the CDR3 is 14 residues.

V gene TRBV2 combines with J gene TRBJ2-1; 15 bases agree with TRBD2. The length of the CDR3 is 14 residues. Germline assignment: CDR1 SNHLY and CDR2 FYNNEI. The trim removed 10 bases at V and 7 bases at J, leaving 5 bases unmatched. The CDR3 DNA follows: TGTGCCACCAAGGGACTAGCGGGAGGAAATGAGCAGTTCTTC. Protein sequence: CATKGLAGGNEQFF.

CDR3 bases: TGTGCCAGCAGCCTAATAGCGGGAGGGCCAAAGGGGTCCCACGAGCAGTACTTC. Protein: CASSLIAGGPKGSHEQYF. V gene TRBV13 combines with J gene TRBJ2-7; 11 nucleotides align to TRBD2. CDR1 is PRHDT, CDR2 FYEKMQ, per germline (reference sequence). Trimming cost V 5 bases and J 5 bases; bases outside gene matches: 17. The CDR3 has 18 residues. Filled out from reference TRBV13 and TRBJ2-7, the complete variable domain reads AAGVIQSPRHLIKEKRETATLKCYPIPRHDTVYWYQQGPGQDPQFLISFYEKMQSDKGSIPDRFSAQQFSDYHSELNMSSLELGDSALYFCASSLIAGGPKGSHEQYFGPGTRLTVT.